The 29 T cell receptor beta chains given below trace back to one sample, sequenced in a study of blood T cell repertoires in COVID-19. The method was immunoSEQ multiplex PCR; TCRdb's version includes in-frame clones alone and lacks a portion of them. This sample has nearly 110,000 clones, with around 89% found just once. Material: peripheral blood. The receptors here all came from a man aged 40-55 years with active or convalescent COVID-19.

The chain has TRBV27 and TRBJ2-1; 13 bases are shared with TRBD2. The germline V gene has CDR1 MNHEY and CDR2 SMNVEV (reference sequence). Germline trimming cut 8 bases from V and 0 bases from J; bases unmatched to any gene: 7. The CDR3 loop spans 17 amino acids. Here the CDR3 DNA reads TGTGCCAGCGGGGGGACTAGCGGGATAATCTCCTACAATGAGCAGTTCTTC. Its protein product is CASGGTSGIISYNEQFF.

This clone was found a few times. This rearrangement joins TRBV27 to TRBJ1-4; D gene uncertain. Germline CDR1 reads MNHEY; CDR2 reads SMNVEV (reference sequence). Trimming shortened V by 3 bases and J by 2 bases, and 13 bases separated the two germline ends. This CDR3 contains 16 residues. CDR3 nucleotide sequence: TGTGCCAGCAGTTTCGGTTTCGGGTTGACTAATGAAAAACTGTTTTTT. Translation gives CASSFGFGLTNEKLFF.

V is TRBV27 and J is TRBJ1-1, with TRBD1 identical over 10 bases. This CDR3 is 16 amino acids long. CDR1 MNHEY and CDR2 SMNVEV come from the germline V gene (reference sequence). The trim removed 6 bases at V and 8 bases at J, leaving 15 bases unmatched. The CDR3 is CASSSRDRGEGGEAFF. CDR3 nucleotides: TGTGCCAGCAGCTCTAGGGACAGGGGTGAGGGGGGCGAAGCTTTCTTT.

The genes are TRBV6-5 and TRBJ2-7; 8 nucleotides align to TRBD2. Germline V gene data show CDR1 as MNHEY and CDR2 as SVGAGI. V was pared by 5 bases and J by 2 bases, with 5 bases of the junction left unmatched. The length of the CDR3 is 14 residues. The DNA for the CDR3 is TGTGCCAGCAGTCGGGGGGGCCTAGCCTACGAGCAGTACTTC. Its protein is CASSRGGLAYEQYF.

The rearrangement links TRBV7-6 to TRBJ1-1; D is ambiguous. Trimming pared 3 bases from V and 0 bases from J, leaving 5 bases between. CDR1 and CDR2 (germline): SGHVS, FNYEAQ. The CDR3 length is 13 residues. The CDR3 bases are TGTGCCAGCAGCTTCGAGATGAACACTGAAGCTTTCTTT. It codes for CASSFEMNTEAFF.

Here the CDR3 DNA reads TGTGCCAGCTCAAAAAGTCGGACAGGGAGAATTGAAAAACTGTTTTTT. Encoded protein: CASSKSRTGRIEKLFF. The chain is built from TRBV18 and TRBJ1-4; 8 bases are a match to TRBD1. CDR3 length: 16 amino acids. The V gene's germline CDR1 is KGHSH and CDR2 LQKENI. V shed 5 bases and J 7 bases; nucleotides not matched to a gene: 12. The full variable domain, its missing parts supplied by reference TRBV18 and TRBJ1-4, is NAGVMQNPRHLVRRRGQEARLRCSPMKGHSHVYWYRQLPEEGLKFMVYLQKENIIDESGMPKERFSAEFPKEGPSILRIQQVVRGDSAAYFCASSKSRTGRIEKLFFGSGTQLSVL.

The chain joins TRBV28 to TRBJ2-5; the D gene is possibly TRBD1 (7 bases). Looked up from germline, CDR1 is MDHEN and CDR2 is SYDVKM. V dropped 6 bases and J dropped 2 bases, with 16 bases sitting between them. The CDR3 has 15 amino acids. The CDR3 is CASRARGTAQETQYF. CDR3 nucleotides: TGTGCCAGCAGGGCGCGCGGGACAGCACAAGAGACCCAGTACTTC.

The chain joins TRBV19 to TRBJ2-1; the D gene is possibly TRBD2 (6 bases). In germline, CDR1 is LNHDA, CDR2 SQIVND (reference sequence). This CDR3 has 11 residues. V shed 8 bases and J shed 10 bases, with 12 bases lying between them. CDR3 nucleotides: TGTGCCAGTGGGGACTGGGCGGAGCAGTTCTTC. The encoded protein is CASGDWAEQFF.

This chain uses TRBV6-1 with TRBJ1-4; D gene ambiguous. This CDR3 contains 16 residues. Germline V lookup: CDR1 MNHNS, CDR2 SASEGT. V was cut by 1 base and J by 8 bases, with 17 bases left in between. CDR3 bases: TGTGCCAGCAGTGAAGGTCGGCAGCTTGGAGCCGAAAAACTGTTTTTT. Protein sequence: CASSEGRQLGAEKLFF.

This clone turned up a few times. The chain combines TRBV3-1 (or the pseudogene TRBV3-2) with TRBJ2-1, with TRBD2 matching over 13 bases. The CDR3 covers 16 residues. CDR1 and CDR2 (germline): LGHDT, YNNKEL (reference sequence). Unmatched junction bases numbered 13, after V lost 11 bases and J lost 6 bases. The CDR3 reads CACTRTSGSLGNEQFF. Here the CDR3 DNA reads TGTGCCTGCACCCGGACTAGCGGGAGTCTGGGCAATGAGCAGTTCTTC.

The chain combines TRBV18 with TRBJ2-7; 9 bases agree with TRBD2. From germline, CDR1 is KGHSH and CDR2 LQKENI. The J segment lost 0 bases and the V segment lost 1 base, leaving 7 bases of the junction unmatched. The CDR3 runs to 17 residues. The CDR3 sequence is CASSPLPPSGTSYEQYF. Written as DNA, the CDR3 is TGTGCCAGCTCACCACTTCCTCCTAGCGGGACCTCCTACGAGCAGTACTTC. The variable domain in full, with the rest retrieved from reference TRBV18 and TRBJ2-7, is NAGVMQNPRHLVRRRGQEARLRCSPMKGHSHVYWYRQLPEEGLKFMVYLQKENIIDESGMPKERFSAEFPKEGPSILRIQQVVRGDSAAYFCASSPLPPSGTSYEQYFGPGTRLTVT.

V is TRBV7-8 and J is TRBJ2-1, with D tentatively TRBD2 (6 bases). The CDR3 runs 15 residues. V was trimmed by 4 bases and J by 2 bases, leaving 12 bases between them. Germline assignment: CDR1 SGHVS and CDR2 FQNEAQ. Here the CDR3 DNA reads TGTGCCAGCAGCTCCGGGAGCCCCACCTACAATGAGCAGTTCTTC. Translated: CASSSGSPTYNEQFF.

The DNA of the CDR3 is TGTGCCTGGAGTGATTCAGGAGATACGCAGTATTTT. Protein product: CAWSDSGDTQYF. The chain has TRBV30 and TRBJ2-3; no clear D gene. This CDR3 region has 12 residues. Trimming took 1 base from V and 5 from J, leaving 7 bases between them. CDR1 is GTSNPN and CDR2 is SVGIG in the germline V gene (reference sequence).

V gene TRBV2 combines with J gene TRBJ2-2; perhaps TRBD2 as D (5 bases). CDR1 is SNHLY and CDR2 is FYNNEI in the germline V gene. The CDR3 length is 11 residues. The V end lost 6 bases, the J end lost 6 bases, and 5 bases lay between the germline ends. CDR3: CASREAGELFF. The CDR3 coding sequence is TGTGCCAGCAGGGAGGCCGGGGAGCTGTTTTTT.

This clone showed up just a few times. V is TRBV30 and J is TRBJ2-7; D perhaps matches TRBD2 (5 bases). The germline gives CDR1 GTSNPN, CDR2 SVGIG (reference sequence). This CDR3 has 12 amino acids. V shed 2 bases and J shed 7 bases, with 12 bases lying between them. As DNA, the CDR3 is TGTGCCTGGAGTCTCATCGGGGAGGAGCAGTACTTC. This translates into CAWSLIGEEQYF.

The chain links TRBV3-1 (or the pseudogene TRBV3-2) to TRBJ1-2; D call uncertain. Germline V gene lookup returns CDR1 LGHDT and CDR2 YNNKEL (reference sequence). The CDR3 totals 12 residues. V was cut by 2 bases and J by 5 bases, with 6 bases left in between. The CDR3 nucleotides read TGTGCCAGCAGCCAAACATCTTATGGCTACACCTTC. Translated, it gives CASSQTSYGYTF.

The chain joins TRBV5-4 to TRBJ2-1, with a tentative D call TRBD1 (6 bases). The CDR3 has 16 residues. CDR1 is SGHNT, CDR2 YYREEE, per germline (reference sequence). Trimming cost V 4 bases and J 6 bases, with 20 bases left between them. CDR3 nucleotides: TGTGCCAGCAGCCGACCAGGGGCGCTAGACCTCAATGAGCAGTTCTTC. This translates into CASSRPGALDLNEQFF.

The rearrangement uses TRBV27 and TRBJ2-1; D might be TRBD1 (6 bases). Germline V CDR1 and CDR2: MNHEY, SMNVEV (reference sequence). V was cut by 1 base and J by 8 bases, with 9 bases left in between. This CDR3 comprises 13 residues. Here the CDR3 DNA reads TGTGCCAGCAGTTTATGGGGGCAGGATGAGCAGTTCTTC. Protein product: CASSLWGQDEQFF.

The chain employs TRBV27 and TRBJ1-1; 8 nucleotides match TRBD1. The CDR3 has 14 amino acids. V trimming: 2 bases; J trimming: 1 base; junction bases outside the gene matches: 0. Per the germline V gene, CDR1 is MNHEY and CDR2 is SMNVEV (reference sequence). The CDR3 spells CASSLTGGNTEAFF. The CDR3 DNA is TGTGCCAGCAGTTTAACAGGGGGGAACACTGAAGCTTTCTTT.

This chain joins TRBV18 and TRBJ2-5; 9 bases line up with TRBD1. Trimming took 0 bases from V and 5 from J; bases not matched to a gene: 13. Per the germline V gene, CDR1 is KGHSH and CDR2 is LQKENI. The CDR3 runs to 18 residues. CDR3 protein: CASSPPILDRGEFETQYF. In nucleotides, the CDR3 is TGTGCCAGCTCACCACCTATCTTGGACAGGGGCGAGTTCGAGACCCAGTACTTC.

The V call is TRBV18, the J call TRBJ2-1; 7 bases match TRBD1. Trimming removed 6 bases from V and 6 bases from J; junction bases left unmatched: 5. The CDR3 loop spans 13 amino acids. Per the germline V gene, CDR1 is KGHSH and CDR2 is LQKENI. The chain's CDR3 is CASSAPGGNEQFF. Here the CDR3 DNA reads TGTGCCAGCTCTGCGCCAGGGGGCAATGAGCAGTTCTTC.

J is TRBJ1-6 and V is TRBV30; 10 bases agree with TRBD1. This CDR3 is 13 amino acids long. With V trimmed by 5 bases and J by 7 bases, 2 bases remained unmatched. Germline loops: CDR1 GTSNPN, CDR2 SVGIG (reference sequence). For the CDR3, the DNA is TGTGCCTGGGGGACAGGGGACAATTCACCCCTCCACTTT. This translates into CAWGTGDNSPLHF. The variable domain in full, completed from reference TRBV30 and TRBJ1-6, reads SQTIHQWPATLVQPVGSPLSLECTVEGTSNPNLYWYRQAAGRGLQLLFYSVGIGQISSEVPQNLSASRPQDRQFILSSKKLLLSDSGFYLCAWGTGDNSPLHFGNGTRLTVT.

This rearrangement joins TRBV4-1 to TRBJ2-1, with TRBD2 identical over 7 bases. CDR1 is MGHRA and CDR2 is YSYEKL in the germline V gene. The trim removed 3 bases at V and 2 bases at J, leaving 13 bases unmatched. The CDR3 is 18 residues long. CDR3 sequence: CASSHYFDEGGPYNEQFF. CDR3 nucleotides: TGCGCCAGCAGCCACTACTTCGATGAGGGAGGGCCCTACAATGAGCAGTTCTTC.

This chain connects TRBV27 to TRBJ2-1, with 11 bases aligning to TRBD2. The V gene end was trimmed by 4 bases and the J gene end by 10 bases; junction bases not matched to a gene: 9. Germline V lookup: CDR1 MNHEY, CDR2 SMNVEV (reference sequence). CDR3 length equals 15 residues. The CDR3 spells CASSSGTSGEGEQFF. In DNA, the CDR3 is TGTGCCAGCAGTTCCGGGACTAGCGGAGAGGGGGAGCAGTTCTTC.

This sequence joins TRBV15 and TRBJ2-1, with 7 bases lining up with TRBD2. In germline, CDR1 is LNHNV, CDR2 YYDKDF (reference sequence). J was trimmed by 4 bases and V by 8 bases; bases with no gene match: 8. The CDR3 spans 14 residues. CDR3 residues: CATSRASGYNEQFF. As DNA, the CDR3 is TGTGCCACCTCGAGGGCTAGCGGATACAATGAGCAGTTCTTC. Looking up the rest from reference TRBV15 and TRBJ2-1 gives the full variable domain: DAMVIQNPRYQVTQFGKPVTLSCSQTLNHNVMYWYQQKSSQAPKLLFHYYDKDFNNEADTPDNFQSRRPNTSFCFLDIRSPGLGDTAMYLCATSRASGYNEQFFGPGTRLTVL.

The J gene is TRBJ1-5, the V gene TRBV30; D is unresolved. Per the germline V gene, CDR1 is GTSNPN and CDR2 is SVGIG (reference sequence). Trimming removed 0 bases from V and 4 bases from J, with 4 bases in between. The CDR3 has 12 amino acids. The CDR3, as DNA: TGTGCCTGGAGTGTCCTTAATCAGCCCCAGCATTTT. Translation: CAWSVLNQPQHF. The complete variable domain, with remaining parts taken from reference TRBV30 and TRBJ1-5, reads SQTIHQWPATLVQPVGSPLSLECTVEGTSNPNLYWYRQAAGRGLQLLFYSVGIGQISSEVPQNLSASRPQDRQFILSSKKLLLSDSGFYLCAWSVLNQPQHFGDGTRLSIL.

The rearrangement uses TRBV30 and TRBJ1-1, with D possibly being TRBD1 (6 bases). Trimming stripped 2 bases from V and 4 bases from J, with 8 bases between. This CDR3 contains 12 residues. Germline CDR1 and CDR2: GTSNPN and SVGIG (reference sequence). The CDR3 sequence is CAWSRGATEAFF. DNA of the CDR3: TGTGCCTGGAGTCGGGGGGCCACTGAAGCTTTCTTT.

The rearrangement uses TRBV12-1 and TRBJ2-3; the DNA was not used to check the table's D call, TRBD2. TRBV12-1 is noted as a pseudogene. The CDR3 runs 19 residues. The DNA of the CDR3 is TGTGCCAGCAGCACACGCCTAGCGGGAAACACCCCTAGCACAGATACGCAGTATTTT. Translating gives CASSTRLAGNTPSTDTQYF.

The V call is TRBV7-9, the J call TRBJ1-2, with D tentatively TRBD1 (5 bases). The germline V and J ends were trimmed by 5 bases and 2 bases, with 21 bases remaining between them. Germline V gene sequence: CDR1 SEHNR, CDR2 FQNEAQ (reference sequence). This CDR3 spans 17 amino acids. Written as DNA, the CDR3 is TGTGCCAGCAGCGAAACTCCCCCCGGGGGTAGCAACTATGGCTACACCTTC. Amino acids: CASSETPPGGSNYGYTF. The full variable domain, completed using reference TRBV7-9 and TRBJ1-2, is DTGVSQNPRHKITKRGQNVTFRCDPISEHNRLYWYRQTLGQGPEFLTYFQNEAQLEKSRLLSDRFSAERPKGSFSTLEIQRTEQGDSAMYLCASSETPPGGSNYGYTFGSGTRLTVV.